Shown below are 6 T cell receptor beta chains from a single sample sequenced in a study of cytomegalovirus exposure and HLA in healthy donors. Assay used: immunoSEQ multiplex PCR; TCRdb lists only in-frame clones, some missing. The repertoire includes 150,000 or so clones, 85% to 90% of them detected once, and 3% to 3.5% sits in the top ten. The sample consisted of PBMCs. These receptors originate from a woman between 18 and 30 years old in good health and CMV-seropositive.

V is TRBV7-9 and J is TRBJ1-4; no clear D. Trimming pared 2 bases from V and 5 bases from J, leaving 9 bases between. Germline CDR1 is SEHNR and CDR2 is FQNEAQ (reference sequence). This CDR3 region has 14 residues. The DNA for the CDR3 is TGTGCCAGCAGCTTACGGACTGAGAATGAAAAACTGTTTTTT. Translating gives CASSLRTENEKLFF.

This clone was recorded a few times. The CDR3 region is CASSLTQGGYEQFF. In DNA form, the CDR3 reads TGCGCCAGCAGCTTGACCCAGGGAGGGTATGAGCAGTTCTTC. The V gene is TRBV5-1, the J gene TRBJ2-1, with 7 bases that match TRBD2. CDR1 is SGHRS and CDR2 is YFSETQ in the germline V gene. V trimming: 1 base; J trimming: 8 bases; junction bases outside the gene matches: 6. The CDR3 covers 14 residues. Full variable domain (rest looked up from reference TRBV5-1 and TRBJ2-1): KAGVTQTPRYLIKTRGQQVTLSCSPISGHRSVSWYQQTPGQGLQFLFEYFSETQRNKGNFPGRFSGRQFSNSRSEMNVSTLELGDSALYLCASSLTQGGYEQFFGPGTRLTVL.

This clone has just one count. This chain joins TRBV5-4 and TRBJ1-4, with D possibly TRBD1 on 6 matching bases. Germline V lookup: CDR1 SGHNT, CDR2 YYREEE (reference sequence). This CDR3 is 14 amino acids long. V was pared by 4 bases and J by 6 bases, with 13 bases between. The CDR3 here is CASSPGAGDEKLFF. The CDR3 DNA reads TGTGCCAGCAGCCCAGGGGCCGGGGATGAAAAACTGTTTTTT.

The chain recombines TRBV5-1 with TRBJ2-3, with 11 bases identical to TRBD2. V shed 2 bases and J 2 bases; nucleotides not matched to a gene: 7. CDR1 is SGHRS, CDR2 YFSETQ, per germline. The CDR3 sequence is 17 residues long. In nucleotides, the CDR3 is TGCGCCAGCAGCTTTAGCGGGAGGGGATCCTCCACAGATACGCAGTATTTT. It codes for CASSFSGRGSSTDTQYF.

V gene TRBV30 combines with J gene TRBJ1-2; D may be TRBD1 (5 bases). Trimming shortened V by 3 bases and J by 4 bases, and 12 bases separated the two germline ends. The CDR3 consists of 13 residues. Germline CDR1 and CDR2: GTSNPN and SVGIG (reference sequence). CDR3 amino acids: CAWSRPGVYGYTF. The CDR3 DNA reads as TGTGCCTGGAGCCGTCCGGGGGTCTATGGCTACACCTTC.

The chain joins TRBV9 to TRBJ2-1; D may be TRBD2 (6 bases). V was shortened by 0 bases and J by 2 bases, with 15 bases between the two germline ends. The CDR3 runs 17 residues. CDR1 and CDR2 from the germline V gene are SGDLS and YYNGEE. CDR3 sequence reads: CASSVATGERPYNEQFF. CDR3 sequence (DNA): TGTGCCAGCAGCGTAGCTACGGGGGAGCGGCCCTACAATGAGCAGTTCTTC.